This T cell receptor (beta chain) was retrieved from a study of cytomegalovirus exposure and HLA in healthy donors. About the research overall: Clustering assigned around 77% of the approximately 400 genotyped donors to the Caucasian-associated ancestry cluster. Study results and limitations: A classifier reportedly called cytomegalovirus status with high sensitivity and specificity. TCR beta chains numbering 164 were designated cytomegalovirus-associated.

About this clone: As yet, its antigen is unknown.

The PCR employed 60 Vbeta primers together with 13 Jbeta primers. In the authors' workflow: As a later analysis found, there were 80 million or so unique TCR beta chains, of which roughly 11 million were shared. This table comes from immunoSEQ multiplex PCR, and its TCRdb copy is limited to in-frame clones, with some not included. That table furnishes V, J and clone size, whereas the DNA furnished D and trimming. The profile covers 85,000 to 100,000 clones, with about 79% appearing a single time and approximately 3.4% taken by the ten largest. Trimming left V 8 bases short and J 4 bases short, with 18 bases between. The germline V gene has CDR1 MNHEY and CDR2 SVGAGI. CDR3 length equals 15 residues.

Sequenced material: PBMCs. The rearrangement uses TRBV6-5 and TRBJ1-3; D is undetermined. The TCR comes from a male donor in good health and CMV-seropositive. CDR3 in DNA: TGTGCCAGCTTCTCCCCCGGGGTGAAGGGAAACACCATATATTTT. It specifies CASFSPGVKGNTIYF.